These 10 T cell receptor beta chains originate from one sample sequenced in a study of T cell responses to AZD1222 COVID-19 vaccine. Profiling relied on immunoSEQ multiplex PCR, and the TCRdb table lists in-frame clones only, not all of them. The sample contains 75,000 to 100,000 clones, approximately 90% of which appear only once. This specimen consisted of peripheral blood, obtained on day 0 of AZD1222 vaccination. The receptors were sampled from an adult in good health.

The V gene is TRBV27, the J gene TRBJ1-1; D possibly corresponds to TRBD1 (6 bases). This CDR3 contains 13 residues. Trimming removed 6 bases at V and 4 bases at J, with 12 bases between. Germline-derived CDR1 and CDR2 are MNHEY and SMNVEV (reference sequence). This chain's CDR3 is CASSRTTGTEAFF. In DNA, the CDR3 is TGTGCCAGCAGCCGAACGACAGGCACTGAAGCTTTCTTT.

The chain carries TRBV7-9 and TRBJ1-1; D is perhaps TRBD1 (5 bases). Germline-derived CDR1 and CDR2 are SEHNR and FQNEAQ (reference sequence). V lost 2 bases to trimming and J lost 1 base, with 8 bases between them. The CDR3 runs to 14 residues. The CDR3 sequence: CASSLRQKNTEAFF. The CDR3 DNA sequence: TGTGCCAGCAGCTTAAGACAGAAGAACACTGAAGCTTTCTTT.

The CDR3 coding sequence is TGCGCCAGCAGCTTGGGATTCGGGGGCTCTCCTGAAGCTTTCTTT. Translating gives CASSLGFGGSPEAFF. This chain joins TRBV5-1 and TRBJ1-1, with a possible D match to TRBD1 (6 bases). Germline V gene lookup returns CDR1 SGHRS and CDR2 YFSETQ. V gave up 0 bases and J gave up 6 bases, with 15 bases separating them. The CDR3 has 15 amino acids. Full variable domain (remainder filled in from reference TRBV5-1 and TRBJ1-1): KAGVTQTPRYLIKTRGQQVTLSCSPISGHRSVSWYQQTPGQGLQFLFEYFSETQRNKGNFPGRFSGRQFSNSRSEMNVSTLELGDSALYLCASSLGFGGSPEAFFGQGTRLTVV.

The chain has TRBV11-2 and TRBJ1-2, with unresolved D. V was pared by 1 base and J by 4 bases, with 7 bases between. The CDR3 length is 13 residues. Germline V CDR1 and CDR2: SGHAT, FQNNGV. This chain's CDR3 is CASSLGMGYGYTF. Here the CDR3 DNA reads TGTGCCAGCAGCTTAGGTATGGGCTATGGCTACACCTTC.

J is TRBJ1-2 and V is TRBV7-8, with D uncertain. Germline values: CDR1 SGHVS, CDR2 FQNEAQ. V shed 2 bases and J shed 3 bases, with 7 bases lying between them. This CDR3 region has 13 residues. The DNA of the CDR3 is TGTGCCAGCAGCTTACATGGGGACTATGGCTACACCTTC. This encodes CASSLHGDYGYTF.

The chain links TRBV27 to TRBJ2-7, with unresolved D. Trimming stripped 2 bases from V and 8 bases from J, with 1 base between. The CDR3 runs to 9 residues. CDR1 MNHEY and CDR2 SMNVEV come from the germline V gene (reference sequence). This chain's CDR3 is CASSLQQYF. The CDR3 bases are TGTGCCAGCAGTTTACAGCAGTACTTC.

This chain links TRBV19 with TRBJ2-7; D is unresolved. The CDR3 is 12 amino acids. Germline V gene data show CDR1 as LNHDA and CDR2 as SQIVND (reference sequence). Trimming cost V 6 bases and J 0 bases, with 6 bases left between them. The CDR3 nucleotides read TGTGCCAGTAGGGGCAACTCCTACGAGCAGTACTTC. Translation: CASRGNSYEQYF.

The genes are TRBV5-4 and TRBJ2-3, with 7 positions matching TRBD1. The CDR3 runs to 14 residues. Germline CDR1 and CDR2: SGHNT and YYREEE (reference sequence). After removal of 3 bases from V and 4 bases from J, the junction contained 5 bases not matched to a gene. CDR3 nucleotide sequence: TGTGCCAGCAGCTACGACAGGGTTTCAGATACGCAGTATTTT. As protein: CASSYDRVSDTQYF.

V gene TRBV4-1 combines with J gene TRBJ2-7; TRBD2 agrees at 12 bases. This CDR3 has 17 amino acids. The germline gives CDR1 MGHRA, CDR2 YSYEKL. V lost 2 bases and J lost 3; bases outside the gene matches: 8. CDR3 loop: CASSQPTSGRLLYEQYF. CDR3 in DNA: TGCGCCAGCAGCCAACCTACTAGCGGGAGGCTCCTCTACGAGCAGTACTTC.

This clone was seen a handful of times. This chain links TRBV9 with TRBJ1-4; no clear D. Germline values: CDR1 SGDLS, CDR2 YYNGEE. CDR3 size: 13 residues. The ends were cut back, 0 bases at V and 7 bases at J, with 7 bases in the middle. CDR3 in amino acids: CASSVAMGEKLFF. DNA for the CDR3: TGTGCCAGCAGCGTAGCGATGGGTGAAAAACTGTTTTTT.